This T cell receptor beta chain was obtained from a study of tumor and adjacent non-tumor tissue in lung cancer (dated by TCRdb to about 2018). In the study overall: By cancer type, the cohort comprised 11 to 12 adenocarcinoma patients, a couple of squamous cell carcinoma patients and 1 small cell lung cancer patient. Among the approximately 15 patients, ages ranged from about 30 to 85 years, roughly ten were men and 5 were women, and disease was TNM stage I to III. Sequencing generated a total of more than 95,000,000 productive TCRbeta reads, averaging roughly 4.2 million reads per sample. Bulk TCRbeta repertoires were compared between lung tumor tissue and matched distant non-tumor lung tissue obtained from about 16 lung cancer patients. TCRbeta CDR3 sequencing was performed on roughly 27 paired specimens, with one tumor sample and one normal lung sample collected per patient. What the work shows at the level of the full study, not this receptor alone: TCR diversity (inverse Simpson) was significantly higher in tumor than in normal lung tissue (roughly 390 vs 170, P = 0.0075, Mann-Whitney U test). Neither the sequencing platform nor unique molecular identifiers are named or mentioned anywhere in the methods. The cohort had only around 14 patients, and the authors noted that larger samples and more detailed clinical data are needed. A significantly larger cumulative share of the repertoire was made up by the top 100 clones in normal lung than in tumor tissue. Significantly higher TCR diversity was found in younger patients, and higher tumor TCR diversity was associated with shorter overall and disease-free survival. Peripheral blood was not sequenced, so blood TCRbeta repertoires were not examined in the lung cancer patients of the study.

The method was multiplex PCR. TCRdb names Illumina HiSeq 2500 as the instrument used. TCRbeta libraries were constructed through three rounds of nested PCR with primers (Table S4) according to protocols modified from ARM-PCR. Before sequencing, PCR products of 200-500 bp were excised from the gel and purified with the QIAquick gel extraction kit. On the study's bioinformatics: Reads were cleaned using Trimmomatic, were merged into complete CDR3 sequences using FLASH, and were assigned to V(D)J germline segments using MiTCR. Clonal diversity was computed as the inverse Simpson's index with VDJtools. A read counted as productive if the sequence was in-frame and lacked a premature stop codon. TCRdb applied fastp at Q25 and MiXCR to the public reads, then kept only in-frame beta chains. CDR3 protein duplicates are merged, each entry listing the most common genes and DNA. The V and J calls reflect TCRdb's pipeline rather than the authors' work. The sample includes tens of thousands of distinct CDR3 sequences, with roughly 80% observed a single time. Clones ranked in the top ten supply approximately 55% of the sample.

The cysteine opens and the phenylalanine closes a CDR3 of 17 amino acids. The DNA shown is the 51-base CDR3, in frame from base 1. V and J are trimmed by 5 bases and 2 bases, and the gene matches miss 9 bases of the junction. The germline V gene encodes CDR1 SEHNR and CDR2 FQNEAQ (reference sequence). For this clonotype: Its antigen is currently not known. Per-base quality was not reported, and no clone a single base away is much larger than it.

RNA was extracted from bulk unsorted tissue and checked for quality with a NanoDrop ND-1000 and an Agilent 2100. Distant non-tumor tissue taken more than 3 cm from the tumor edge was used as the normal lung sample. Newly diagnosed lung cancer patients without prior chemotherapy who had been admitted for thoracic surgery in China between August and November 2014 were enrolled as donors. Patients who had received previous radiotherapy or chemotherapy, or who had another concurrent cancer, were excluded from the study. Surgical tissue pieces of 1-2 cm3 were preserved in RNAlater solution and were kept at -80 degrees C until use.

The specimen sequenced was distant non-tumor lung tissue. The sequence derives from a man in his sixties with non-small cell lung cancer. The chain links TRBV7-9 with TRBJ2-4; 10 bases in between match TRBD1. CDR3 loop: CASSPSGTGASKNIQYF. The DNA reads TGTGCCAGCAGCCCGTCCGGGACAGGGGCATCCAAAAACATTCAGTACTTC.